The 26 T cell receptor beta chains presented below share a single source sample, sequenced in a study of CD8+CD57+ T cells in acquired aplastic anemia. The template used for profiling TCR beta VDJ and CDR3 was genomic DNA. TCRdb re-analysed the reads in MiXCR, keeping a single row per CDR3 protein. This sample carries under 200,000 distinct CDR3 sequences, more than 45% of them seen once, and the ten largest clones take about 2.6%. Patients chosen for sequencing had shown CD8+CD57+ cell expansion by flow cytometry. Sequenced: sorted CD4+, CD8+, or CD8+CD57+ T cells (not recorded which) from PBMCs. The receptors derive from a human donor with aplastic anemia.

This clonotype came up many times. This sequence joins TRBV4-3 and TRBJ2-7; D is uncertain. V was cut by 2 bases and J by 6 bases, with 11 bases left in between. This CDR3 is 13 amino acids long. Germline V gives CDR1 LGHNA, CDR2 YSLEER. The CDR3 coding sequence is TGCGCCAGCAGCCAAACTGGTTGGGGCGAGCAGTACTTC. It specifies CASSQTGWGEQYF.

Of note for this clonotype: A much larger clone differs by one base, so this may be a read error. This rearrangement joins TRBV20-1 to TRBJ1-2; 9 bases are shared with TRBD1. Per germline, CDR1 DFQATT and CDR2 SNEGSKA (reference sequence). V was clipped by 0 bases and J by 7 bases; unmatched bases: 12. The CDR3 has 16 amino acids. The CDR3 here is CSARDRDRVLYGGYTF. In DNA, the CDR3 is TGCAGTGCTAGAGATAGGGACAGGGTGTTATACGGTGGCTACACCTTC.

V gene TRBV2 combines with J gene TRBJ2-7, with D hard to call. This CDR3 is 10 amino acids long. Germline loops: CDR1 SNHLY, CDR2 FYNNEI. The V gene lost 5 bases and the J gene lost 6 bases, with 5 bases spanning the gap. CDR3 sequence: CASSPGEQYF. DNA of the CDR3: TGTGCCAGCAGTCCTGGCGAGCAGTACTTC. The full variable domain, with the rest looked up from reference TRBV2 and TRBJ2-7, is EPEVTQTPSHQVTQMGQEVILRCVPISNHLYFYWYRQILGQKVEFLVSFYNNEISEKSEIFDDQFSVERPDGSNFTLKIRSTKLEDSAMYFCASSPGEQYFGPGTRLTVT.

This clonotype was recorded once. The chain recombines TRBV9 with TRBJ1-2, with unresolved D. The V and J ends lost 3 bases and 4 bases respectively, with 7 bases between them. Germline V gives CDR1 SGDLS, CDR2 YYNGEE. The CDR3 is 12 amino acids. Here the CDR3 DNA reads TGTGCCAGCAGCGAGAGCATCTATGGCTACACCTTC. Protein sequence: CASSESIYGYTF.

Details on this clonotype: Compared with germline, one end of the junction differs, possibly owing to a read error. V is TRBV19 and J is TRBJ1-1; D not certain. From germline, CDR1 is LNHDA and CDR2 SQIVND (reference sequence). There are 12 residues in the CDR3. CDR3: CAGRPKNTKAFF. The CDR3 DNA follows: TGTGCCGGTAGACCCAAAAACACTAAAGCTTTCTTT.

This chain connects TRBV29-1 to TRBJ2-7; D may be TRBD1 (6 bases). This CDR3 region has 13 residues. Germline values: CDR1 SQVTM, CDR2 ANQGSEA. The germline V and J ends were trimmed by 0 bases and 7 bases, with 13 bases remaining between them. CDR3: CSVEDPPGVEQYF. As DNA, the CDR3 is TGCAGCGTTGAAGATCCCCCAGGGGTAGAGCAGTACTTC.

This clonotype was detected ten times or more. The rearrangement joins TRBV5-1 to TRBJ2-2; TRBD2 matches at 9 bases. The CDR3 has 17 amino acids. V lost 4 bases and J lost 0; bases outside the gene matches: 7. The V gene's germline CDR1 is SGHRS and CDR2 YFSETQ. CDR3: CASSPTSSGTNTGELFF. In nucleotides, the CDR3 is TGCGCCAGCAGCCCAACGTCTAGCGGGACGAACACCGGGGAGCTGTTTTTT.

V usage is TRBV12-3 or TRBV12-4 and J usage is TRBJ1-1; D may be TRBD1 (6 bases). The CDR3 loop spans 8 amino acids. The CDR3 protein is CAGGEAFF. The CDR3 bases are TGTGCAGGGGGTGAAGCTTTCTTT.

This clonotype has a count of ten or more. CDR3 DNA sequence: TGTGCCAGCAGCGTGGCGGGGCAGGGGGCGTACGAGCAGTACTTC. It is translated as CASSVAGQGAYEQYF. This chain joins TRBV5-5 and TRBJ2-7; 8 nucleotides line up with TRBD1. This CDR3 is 15 amino acids long. The trim removed 4 bases at V and 4 bases at J, leaving 10 bases unmatched. CDR1 and CDR2 (germline): SGHKS, YYEKEE (reference sequence). Complete variable domain (other parts from reference TRBV5-5 and TRBJ2-7): DAGVTQSPTHLIKTRGQQVTLRCSPISGHKSVSWYQQVLGQGPQFIFQYYEKEERGRGNFPDRFSARQFPNYSSELNVNALLLGDSALYLCASSVAGQGAYEQYFGPGTRLTVT.

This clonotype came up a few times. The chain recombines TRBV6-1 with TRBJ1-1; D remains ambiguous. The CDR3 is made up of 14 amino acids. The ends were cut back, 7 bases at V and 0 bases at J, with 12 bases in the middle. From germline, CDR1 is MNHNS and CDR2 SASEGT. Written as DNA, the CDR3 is TGTGCCAGCATAAGTATCGGCCTGAACACTGAAGCTTTCTTT. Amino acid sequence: CASISIGLNTEAFF.

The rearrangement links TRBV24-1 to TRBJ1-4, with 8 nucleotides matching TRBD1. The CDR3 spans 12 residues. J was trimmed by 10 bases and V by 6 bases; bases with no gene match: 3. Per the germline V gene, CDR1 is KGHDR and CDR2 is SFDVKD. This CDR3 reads CATSSGTGKLFF. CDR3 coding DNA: TGTGCCACCAGTTCCGGGACAGGAAAACTGTTTTTT.

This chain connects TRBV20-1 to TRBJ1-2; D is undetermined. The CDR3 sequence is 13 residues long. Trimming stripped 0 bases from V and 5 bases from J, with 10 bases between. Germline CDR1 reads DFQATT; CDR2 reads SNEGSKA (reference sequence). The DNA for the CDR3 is TGCAGTGCTAGAGACTTAGGCCAGTATGGCTACACCTTC. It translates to CSARDLGQYGYTF.

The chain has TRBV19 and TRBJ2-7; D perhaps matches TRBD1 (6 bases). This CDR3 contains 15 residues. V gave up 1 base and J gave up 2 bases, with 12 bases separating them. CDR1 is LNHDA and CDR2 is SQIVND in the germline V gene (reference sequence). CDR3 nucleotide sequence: TGTGCCAGTAGTATAGGGACAGTACGCCCCTACGAGCAGTACTTC. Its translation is CASSIGTVRPYEQYF.

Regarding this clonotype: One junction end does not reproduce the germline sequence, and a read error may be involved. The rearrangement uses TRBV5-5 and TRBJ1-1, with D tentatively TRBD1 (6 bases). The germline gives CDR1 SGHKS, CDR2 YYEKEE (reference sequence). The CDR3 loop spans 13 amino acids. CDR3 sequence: CSYRTDSNTEAFF. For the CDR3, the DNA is TGCTCATACCGGACAGACTCGAACACTGAAGCTTTCTTT.

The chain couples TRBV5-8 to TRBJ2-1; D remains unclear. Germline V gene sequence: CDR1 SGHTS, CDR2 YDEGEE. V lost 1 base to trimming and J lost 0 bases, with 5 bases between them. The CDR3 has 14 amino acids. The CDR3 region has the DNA TGTGCCAGCAGCTTGACAAGCTCCTACAATGAGCAGTTCTTC. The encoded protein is CASSLTSSYNEQFF.

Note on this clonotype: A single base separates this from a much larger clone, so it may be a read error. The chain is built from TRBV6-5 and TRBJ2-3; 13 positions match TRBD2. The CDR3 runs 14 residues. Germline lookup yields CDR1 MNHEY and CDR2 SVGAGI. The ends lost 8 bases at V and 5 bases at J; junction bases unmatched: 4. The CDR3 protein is CASGGLAGVDTQYF. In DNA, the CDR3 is TGTGCCAGCGGCGGACTAGCGGGAGTAGATACGCAGTATTTT.

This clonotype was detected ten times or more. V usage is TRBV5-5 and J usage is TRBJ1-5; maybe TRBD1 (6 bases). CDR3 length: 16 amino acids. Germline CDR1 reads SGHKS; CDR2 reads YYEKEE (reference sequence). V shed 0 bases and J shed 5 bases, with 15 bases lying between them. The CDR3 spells CASSLGGTKPDQPQHF. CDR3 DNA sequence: TGTGCCAGCAGCTTGGGTGGGACAAAGCCCGATCAGCCCCAGCATTTT.

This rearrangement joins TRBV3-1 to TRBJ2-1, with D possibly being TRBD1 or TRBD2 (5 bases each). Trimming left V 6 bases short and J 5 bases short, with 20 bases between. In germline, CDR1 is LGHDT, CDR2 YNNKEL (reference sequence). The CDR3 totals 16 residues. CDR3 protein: CASSPISGDLNNEQFF. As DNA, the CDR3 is TGTGCCAGCAGTCCAATATCCGGGGACCTAAACAATGAGCAGTTCTTC.

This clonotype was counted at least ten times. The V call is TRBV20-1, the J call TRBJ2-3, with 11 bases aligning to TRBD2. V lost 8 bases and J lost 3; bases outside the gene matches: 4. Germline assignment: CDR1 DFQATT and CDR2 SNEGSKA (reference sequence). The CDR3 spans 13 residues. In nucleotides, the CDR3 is TGCAGTTATAGACTAGCGGGAACAGATACGCAGTATTTT. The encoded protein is CSYRLAGTDTQYF.

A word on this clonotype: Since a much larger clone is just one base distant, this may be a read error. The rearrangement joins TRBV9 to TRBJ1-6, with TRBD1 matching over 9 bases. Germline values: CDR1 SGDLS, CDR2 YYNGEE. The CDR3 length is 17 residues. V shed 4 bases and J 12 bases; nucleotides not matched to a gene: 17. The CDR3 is CASSTGGDRARGVPLHF. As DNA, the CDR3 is TGTGCCAGCAGCACTGGCGGGGACAGGGCCAGAGGCGTACCCCTCCACTTT. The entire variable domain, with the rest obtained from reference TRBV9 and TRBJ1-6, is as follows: DSGVTQTPKHLITATGQRVTLRCSPRSGDLSVYWYQQSLDQGLQFLIQYYNGEERAKGNILERFSAQQFPDLHSELNLSSLELGDSALYFCASSTGGDRARGVPLHFGNGTRLTVT.

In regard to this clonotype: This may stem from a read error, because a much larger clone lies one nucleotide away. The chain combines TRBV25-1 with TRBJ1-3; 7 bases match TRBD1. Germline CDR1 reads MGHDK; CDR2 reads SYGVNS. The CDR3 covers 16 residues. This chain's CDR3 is CASSVGTASSGNTVYF. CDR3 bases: TGTGCCAGCAGCGTAGGGACAGCTAGCTCTGGAAACACCGTATATTTT.

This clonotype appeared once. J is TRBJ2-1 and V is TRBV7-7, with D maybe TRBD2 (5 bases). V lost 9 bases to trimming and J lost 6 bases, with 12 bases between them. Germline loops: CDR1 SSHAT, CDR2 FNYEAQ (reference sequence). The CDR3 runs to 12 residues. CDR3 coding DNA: TGTGCCAGTAGGACGGGGAGCAATGAGCAGTTCTTC. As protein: CASRTGSNEQFF.

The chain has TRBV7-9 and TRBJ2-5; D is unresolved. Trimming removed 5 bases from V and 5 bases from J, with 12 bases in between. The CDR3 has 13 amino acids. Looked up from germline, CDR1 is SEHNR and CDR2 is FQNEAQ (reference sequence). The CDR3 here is CASSLTSAETQYF. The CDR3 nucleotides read TGTGCCAGCAGCCTCACCTCGGCTGAGACCCAGTACTTC. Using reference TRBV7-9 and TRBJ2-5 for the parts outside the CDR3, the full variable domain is DTGVSQNPRHKITKRGQNVTFRCDPISEHNRLYWYRQTLGQGPEFLTYFQNEAQLEKSRLLSDRFSAERPKGSFSTLEIQRTEQGDSAMYLCASSLTSAETQYFGPGTRLLVL.

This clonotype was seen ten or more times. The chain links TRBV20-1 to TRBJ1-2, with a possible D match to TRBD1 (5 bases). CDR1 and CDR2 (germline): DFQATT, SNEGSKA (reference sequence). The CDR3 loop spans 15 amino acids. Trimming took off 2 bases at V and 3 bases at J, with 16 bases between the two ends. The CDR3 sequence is CSARPAEGPDYGYTF. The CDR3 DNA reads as TGCAGTGCTAGACCCGCGGAGGGACCGGACTATGGCTACACCTTC.

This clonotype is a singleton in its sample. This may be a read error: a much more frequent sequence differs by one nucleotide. The CDR3 DNA reads as TGTGCCAGCAGTCTTGACAGGATGAACACCGGGGAGCTGTCTTTT. It encodes CASSLDRMNTGELSF. The gene calls are TRBV6-1 and TRBJ2-2; tentatively, D is TRBD1 (6 bases). CDR1 and CDR2 from the germline V gene are MNHNS and SASEGT. CDR3 size: 15 residues.

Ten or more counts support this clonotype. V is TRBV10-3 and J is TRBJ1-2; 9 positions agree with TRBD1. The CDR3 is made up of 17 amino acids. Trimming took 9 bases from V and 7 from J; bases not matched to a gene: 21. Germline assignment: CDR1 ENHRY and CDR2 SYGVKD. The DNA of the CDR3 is TGTGCCATTCCCCATCGAACAGGGGGCTCACCTTTTGGTGGCTACACCTTC. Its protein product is CAIPHRTGGSPFGGYTF.